The 20 T cell receptor delta chains below come from one sample, sequenced in a study of γδ T cells in repeated Plasmodium falciparum infection (dated by TCRdb to about 2021). For bulk TCR repertoire analysis, Vgamma9/Vdelta2+ and Vdelta2-negative gammadelta T cell populations were isolated by flow sorting from peripheral blood mononuclear cells. Receptors were amplified or captured by multiplex PCR. The sample was run on an Illumina MiSeq. Identical DNA sequences were merged into single rows after TCRdb reprocessed the public reads with CATT. This sample gives about 48,000 delta-chain clones in total; 1.6% of them show up just once. 8.6% of the sample goes to the ten largest clones. Source material: gamma-delta T cells from blood. These receptors originate from a pool of human donors (malaria-infected and uninfected, not separated).

The table lists this clone with many counts. The TCRdb protein comes from a much larger clone and disagrees with this DNA's translation at residue 13, likely due to a read error; the protein given here is derived from the DNA. The rearrangement uses TRDV1 and TRDJ1, with D possibly being TRDD3 (5 bases). The germline gives CDR1 TSWWSYY, CDR2 QGS. V was shortened by 3 bases and J by 7 bases, with 24 bases between the two germline ends. The CDR3 loop spans 17 amino acids. The chain's CDR3 is CALGDLTGGPAPGKLIF. CDR3 bases: TGTGCTCTTGGGGATCTCACAGGGGGCCCTGCACCCGGTAAACTCATCTTT.

This clone was picked up a small number of times. A far larger clone is a single base away, which makes a read error likely. Other nucleotide sequences in the sample specify the same CDR3. This chain uses TRDV3 with TRDJ1; D is undetermined. TCRdb carries no J gene annotation; the J gene was assigned here by matching the DNA with germline. The V end was cut by 1 base, the J end by 0 bases, with 21 bases between. The germline gives CDR1 TVYSNPD, CDR2 GDNSRS (reference sequence). The CDR3 totals 17 residues. Here the CDR3 reads CAFKGLWRGGYTDKLIF. In DNA, the CDR3 is TGTGCCTTTAAAGGATTGTGGAGGGGTGGGTACACCGATAAACTCATCTTT.

About this clone itself: The TCRdb record carries a much larger clone's protein, which differs from this DNA's translation at residue 9; a read error is the likely cause, and the protein listed here is the DNA translation. This chain connects TRDV1 to TRDJ1, with TRDD3 identical over 7 bases. Germline CDR1 TSWWSYY, CDR2 QGS. J was trimmed by 0 bases and V by 0 bases; bases with no gene match: 7. The CDR3 sequence is 17 residues long. CDR3 sequence (DNA): TGTGCTCTTGGGGAACTTGGGGGACGCGGGGACACCGATAAACTCATCTTT. Translating gives CALGELGGRGDTDKLIF.

With respect to this clone: The protein in TCRdb stems from a much larger clone and differs at residue 11 from this DNA's translation, likely a read error; here the protein is translated from the DNA. This chain joins TRDV1 and TRDJ1; tentatively, D is TRDD3 (8 bases). The J gene, left out of TCRdb, was set here by checking the DNA against germline. This CDR3 is 24 amino acids long. The germline V gene encodes CDR1 TSWWSYY and CDR2 QGS. With 3 bases removed from V and 2 bases from J, the gap between germline ends came to 40 bases. The CDR3, as DNA: TGTGCTCTTGGGGATCGCAAGGCCTTCCTTGCCTCGTACTGGGGGTCCCGAGGAACCGATAAACTCATCTTT. Protein sequence: CALGDRKAFLASYWGSRGTDKLIF.

This clone came up a few times. TCRdb assigns this DNA the protein of a much larger clone, which departs from its translation at residues 13 and 15; this likely reflects a read error, and the protein shown comes from translating the DNA. The chain employs TRDV2 and TRDJ1, with D possibly called TRDD2 or TRDD3 (6 bases each). The CDR3 loop spans 19 amino acids. Germline values: CDR1 GEAIGNYY, CDR2 EKD. The CDR3 loop is CACDTGSYTGLLSTHKLIF. In DNA, the CDR3 is TGTGCCTGTGACACGGGATCCTACACTGGGCTACTTTCCACCCATAAACTCATCTTT.

This clone has a handful of counts. The TCRdb record carries a much larger clone's protein, which differs from this DNA's translation at residue 12; a read error is the likely cause, and the protein listed here is the DNA translation. The chain has TRDV2 and TRDJ1, with a tentative D call TRDD3 (6 bases). The J gene is not listed in TCRdb, so it was assigned here from a DNA match to germline. The CDR3 is made up of 16 amino acids. Germline loops: CDR1 GEAIGNYY, CDR2 EKD. CDR3 sequence (DNA): TGTGCCTGTGACACCTTGGGGGCCTACCACACCGGTAAACTCATCTTT. Translation: CACDTLGAYHTGKLIF.

Points on this clone: Possible read error: a much larger clone is one base away. The same CDR3 can be traced to other DNA sequences in this sample. The chain employs TRDV1 and TRDJ1; 9 nucleotides line up with TRDD3. Germline V CDR1 and CDR2: TSWWSYY, QGS. V shed 5 bases and J 1 base; nucleotides not matched to a gene: 32. CDR3 length: 24 residues. The CDR3 reads CALGSPYPGFVWVYGDTCTDKLIF. CDR3 DNA sequence: TGTGCTCTTGGGAGCCCCTACCCGGGTTTCGTTTGGGTTTACGGGGATACGTGCACCGATAAACTCATCTTT.

A few counts support this clone. TCRdb shows a much larger clone's protein in place of this DNA's translation, and the two differ at residue 10, likely through a read error; the protein shown is translated from the DNA. The chain recombines TRDV1 with TRDJ1, with 8 bases matching TRDD3. This CDR3 has 20 residues. Germline V lookup: CDR1 TSWWSYY, CDR2 QGS. J gave up 2 bases and V 0 bases, and 17 bases lay outside the gene matches. This CDR3 is CALGELNPNHWGWRTDKLIF. CDR3 sequence (DNA): TGTGCTCTTGGGGAACTAAATCCCAACCACTGGGGGTGGAGAACCGATAAACTCATCTTT.

This clone was picked up a small number of times. The protein that TCRdb holds for this DNA derives from a much larger clone and differs from the translated DNA at residue 3, which likely indicates a read error; the protein shown here is translated from the DNA. The chain has TRDV1 and TRDJ1, with TRDD3 matching over 8 bases. Germline matching of the DNA provided the J gene here, since TCRdb leaves it blank. The CDR3 is made up of 18 amino acids. The V gene's germline CDR1 is TSWWSYY and CDR2 QGS. The CDR3 DNA reads TGTGCTCATGGGGAAACAAAGGGATACGTTCTTGACACCGATAAACTCATCTTT. Amino acids: CAHGETKGYVLDTDKLIF.

Relative to its sample, this clone is large. The same CDR3 can be traced to other DNA sequences in this sample. The chain carries TRDV3 and TRDJ1, with D hard to call. Trimming pared 0 bases from V and 0 bases from J, leaving 17 bases between. There are 16 residues in the CDR3. Germline V CDR1 and CDR2: TVYSNPD, GDNSRS (reference sequence). For the CDR3, the DNA is TGTGCCTTTAGGCACCTATCCTGGCAGTACACCGATAAACTCATCTTT. Translation gives CAFRHLSWQYTDKLIF.

Comments on this clone: TCRdb pairs this DNA with a much larger clone's protein that differs at residue 4, likely a read error; the protein shown was translated from the DNA. The chain couples TRDV2 to TRDJ1; D remains ambiguous. The J gene, absent from TCRdb, was called here by matching the DNA to germline. The germline gives CDR1 GEAIGNYY, CDR2 EKD. The CDR3 consists of 16 residues. V lost 5 bases, J lost 3 bases, and 21 bases lay in between. As DNA, the CDR3 is TGTGCCTGTGCGAGTCTAGGTACGAGGGGTCCCGATAAACTCATCTTT. Amino acids: CACASLGTRGPDKLIF.

Sample share makes this clone medium-sized. J is TRDJ1 and V is TRDV1; the D gene is possibly TRDD3 (5 bases). V gave up 3 bases and J gave up 0 bases, with 20 bases separating them. In germline, CDR1 is TSWWSYY, CDR2 QGS. This CDR3 has 18 residues. The CDR3 loop reads CALGERKWLGSYTDKLIF. DNA of the CDR3: TGTGCTCTTGGGGAGAGAAAATGGCTGGGATCCTACACCGATAAACTCATCTTT.

Remarks on this clone: It differs at one base from a far larger clone, so likely a read error. V usage is TRDV1 and J usage is TRDJ1; 10 positions match TRDD3. The J gene, missing from TCRdb, was assigned here through DNA to germline matching. The CDR3 contains 22 residues. J lost 0 bases, V lost 4 bases, and 23 bases had no gene match. From germline, CDR1 is TSWWSYY and CDR2 QGS. The CDR3 is CALGVIRPGWGLGDTDTDKLIF. CDR3 coding DNA: TGTGCTCTTGGGGTCATACGCCCCGGCTGGGGCTTGGGGGATACCGACACCGATAAACTCATCTTT.

This clone was observed a few times. TCRdb's listed protein matches a much larger clone and diverges from this DNA's translation at residue 14, likely through a read error; the protein shown comes from the DNA. This sequence joins TRDV1 and TRDJ1; D ambiguous. The germline gives CDR1 TSWWSYY, CDR2 QGS. The CDR3 consists of 16 residues. The CDR3 protein is CALGEPRWTNTDKPIF. In nucleotides, the CDR3 is TGTGCTCTTGGGGAACCGAGATGGACAAACACCGATAAACCCATCTTT.

Of note for this clone: At residue 12, the TCRdb amino acid sequence and the translated nucleotide sequence differ, so the protein here is the DNA translation. The chain uses TRDV1 and TRDJ1; no reliable D call. TCRdb gives no J gene; it was assigned here by matching the DNA to germline. The V gene lost 5 bases and the J gene lost 7 bases, with 26 bases spanning the gap. There are 17 residues in the CDR3. Germline CDR1 is TSWWSYY and CDR2 is QGS. CDR3 sequence reads: CALGPQGRSTRRGKLIF. CDR3 DNA: TGTGCTCTTGGGCCTCAGGGAAGGTCTACGAGGCGGGGTAAACTCATCTTT.

This clone occurred a few times. TCRdb pairs this DNA with a much larger clone's protein that differs at residue 18, likely a read error; the protein shown was translated from the DNA. The chain's CDR3 is CALGRRVVTRKLGDTPSADKLIF. Here the CDR3 DNA reads TGTGCTCTTGGGAGAAGGGTAGTTACCCGAAAACTGGGGGATACTCCCAGTGCCGATAAACTCATCTTT. The rearrangement links TRDV1 to TRDJ1; 12 bases agree with TRDD3. Germline V gene sequence: CDR1 TSWWSYY, CDR2 QGS. J lost 3 bases, V lost 5 bases, and 28 bases had no gene match. The CDR3 spans 23 residues.

This clone was counted ten times or more. A far larger clone is only one base removed, so a read error is likely. The chain uses TRDV1 and TRDJ3; D may be TRDD3 (5 bases). Germline loops: CDR1 TSWWSYY, CDR2 QGS. CDR3 length: 17 residues. CDR3 sequence: CAIGVNHRPWDTRQMFF. In DNA form, the CDR3 reads TGTGCTATTGGGGTAAACCACAGGCCCTGGGACACCCGACAGATGTTTTTC.

This clone was observed at least ten times. TCRdb assigns this DNA the protein of a much larger clone, which departs from its translation at residue 10; this likely reflects a read error, and the protein shown comes from translating the DNA. The chain has TRDV1 and TRDJ1; no clear D gene. Trimming removed 0 bases at V and 9 bases at J, with 17 bases between. The germline V gene encodes CDR1 TSWWSYY and CDR2 QGS. The CDR3 extends over 15 amino acids. CDR3 amino acids: CALGELRGSNAELIF. Here the CDR3 DNA reads TGTGCTCTTGGGGAACTAAGAGGATCCAACGCTGAACTCATCTTT.

This clone was seen ten or more times. TCRdb attributes to this sequence the protein of a much larger clone, which differs from the DNA translation at residue 7; a read error is likely, and the protein displayed is translated from the DNA. The V and J genes are TRDV1 and TRDJ2, with 10 bases fitting TRDD3. Losses at the gene ends were 4 bases for V and 6 bases for J; bases not matched to a gene: 14. Per germline, CDR1 TSWWSYY and CDR2 QGS. CDR3 length: 18 amino acids. CDR3 region: CALGALSPPWGIAAQLFF. The CDR3 DNA reads TGTGCTCTTGGGGCTCTTTCTCCTCCCTGGGGGATAGCAGCACAACTCTTCTTT.

This clone was detected only a few times. Given a far larger clone just one base away, this is likely a sequencing read error. Within the sample, other DNA sequences also encode this same CDR3. The CDR3 reads CALGDAHRTGGYEADKLIF. For the CDR3, the DNA is TGCGCTCTTGGGGATGCTCACCGTACTGGGGGATATGAGGCCGATAAACTCATCTTT. The chain employs TRDV1 and TRDJ1; TRDD3 matches at 11 bases. The J gene, missing from TCRdb, was assigned here through DNA to germline matching. The CDR3 runs to 19 residues. The germline CDR1 and CDR2 sequences are TSWWSYY and QGS.